This is a list of T cell receptor beta chains from one sample in a study of blood T cell repertoires in COVID-19. TCRdb keeps only in-frame clones here, not all; method: immunoSEQ multiplex PCR. The data hold 260,000 or so clones, with more than 70% observed a single time. The sample was PBMCs or T cells enriched from blood (not recorded which). These receptors originate from a woman aged 40 to 50 with acute COVID-19. Each CDR3 is given with its conserved first and last residue. The order of the fields is D gene, J gene, V gene, clone size, CDR3 protein, CDR3 DNA. D genes are given only for firm matches. Size is omitted from some rows. Given values are once, few, many or a class for expanded clones.

D: .; J: TRBJ1-6; V: TRBV15; size: .; CDR3: CATSRETDVGYSPLHF; DNA: TGTGCCACCAGCAGAGAAACAGATGTGGGCTACTCACCCCTCCACTTT
D: .; J: TRBJ1-3; V: TRBV5-8; size: .; CDR3: CASRARAFGNTIYF; DNA: TGTGCCAGCAGGGCGAGGGCATTCGGAAACACCATATATTTT
D: TRBD1; J: TRBJ1-4; V: TRBV5-4; size: .; CDR3: CASSLGRNRGLEKLFF; DNA: TGTGCCAGCAGCCTGGGTAGGAACAGGGGCCTTGAAAAACTGTTTTTT
D: TRBD1; J: TRBJ1-6; V: TRBV3-1/TRBV3-2; size: few; CDR3: CASSHTPGTGGPLHF; DNA: TGTGCCAGCAGCCACACCCCCGGGACAGGGGGACCCCTCCACTTT
D: TRBD1; J: TRBJ2-1; V: TRBV30; size: .; CDR3: CAWSFGPTGRMNEQFF; DNA: TGTGCCTGGAGTTTTGGACCGACAGGGCGAATGAATGAGCAGTTCTTC
D: .; J: TRBJ1-2; V: TRBV7-2; size: .; CDR3: CASSAGLGDYGYTF; DNA: TGTGCCAGCAGCGCCGGGTTAGGTGATTATGGCTACACCTTC
D: TRBD1; J: TRBJ1-1; V: TRBV5-4; size: .; CDR3: CASRTGQGALNTEAFF; DNA: TGTGCCAGCAGGACGGGACAGGGGGCTTTGAACACTGAAGCTTTCTTT
D: .; J: TRBJ1-5; V: TRBV10-3; size: once; CDR3: CAISGGDSNQPQHF; DNA: TGTGCCATCAGTGGAGGCGATAGCAATCAGCCCCAGCATTTT
D: .; J: TRBJ1-6; V: TRBV7-6; size: .; CDR3: CASSAGQGRGYSPLHF; DNA: TGTGCCAGCAGCGCCGGGCAGGGGAGAGGTTATTCACCCCTCCACTTT
D: TRBD2; J: TRBJ2-7; V: TRBV24-1; size: .; CDR3: CATSDPGTSGRSYEQYF; DNA: TGTGCCACCAGTGACCCCGGGACTAGCGGGAGGTCCTACGAGCAGTACTTC
D: .; J: TRBJ2-7; V: TRBV7-6; size: .; CDR3: CASSLSTSTGHEQYF; DNA: TGTGCCAGCAGCTTATCCACTAGTACGGGTCACGAGCAGTACTTC
D: .; J: TRBJ2-5; V: TRBV15; size: .; CDR3: CATSRDARVNEETQYF; DNA: TGTGCCACCAGCAGAGATGCCAGGGTGAACGAAGAGACCCAGTACTTC
D: .; J: TRBJ2-5; V: TRBV5-1; size: .; CDR3: CASSLAVSGLVETQYF; DNA: TGCGCCAGCAGCCTGGCAGTGAGCGGGTTGGTAGAGACCCAGTACTTC
D: .; J: TRBJ1-2; V: TRBV9; size: .; CDR3: CASSGGGYTF; DNA: TGTGCCAGCAGCGGCGGCGGATACACCTTC
D: .; J: TRBJ2-3; V: TRBV5-1; size: .; CDR3: CASSLFRVDRGDTQYF; DNA: TGCGCCAGCAGCTTGTTCAGGGTTGATCGTGGAGATACGCAGTATTTT
D: .; J: TRBJ2-2; V: TRBV19; size: .; CDR3: CASSFLRTNTGELFF; DNA: TGTGCCAGTAGCTTCCTGCGGACGAACACCGGGGAGCTGTTTTTT
D: .; J: TRBJ1-1; V: TRBV11-3; size: .; CDR3: CASSFRGGAFF; DNA: TGTGCCAGCAGCTTCAGAGGGGGAGCTTTCTTT
D: .; J: TRBJ1-5; V: TRBV27; size: .; CDR3: CASSLLGAGGQPQHF; DNA: TGTGCCAGCAGTTTACTGGGAGCGGGCGGTCAGCCCCAGCATTTT
D: .; J: TRBJ2-1; V: TRBV7-9; size: .; CDR3: CASSYQQADEQFF; DNA: TGTGCCAGCAGCTACCAGCAGGCCGATGAGCAGTTCTTC
D: .; J: TRBJ2-2; V: TRBV7-9; size: .; CDR3: CASKGDKPSNTGELFF; DNA: TGTGCCAGCAAAGGGGACAAACCTTCGAACACCGGGGAGCTGTTTTTT
D: .; J: TRBJ1-4; V: TRBV2; size: .; CDR3: CASKPGIYEKLFF; DNA: TGTGCCAGCAAGCCAGGGATCTATGAAAAACTGTTTTTT
D: TRBD1; J: TRBJ1-4; V: TRBV27; size: .; CDR3: CASSSGGASNEKLFF; DNA: TGTGCCAGCAGTTCAGGGGGCGCGTCTAATGAAAAACTGTTTTTT
D: .; J: TRBJ1-6; V: TRBV4-3; size: .; CDR3: CASSQVSVNSPLHF; DNA: TGCGCCAGCAGCCAAGTTTCGGTCAATTCACCCCTCCACTTT
D: TRBD1; J: TRBJ1-4; V: TRBV9; size: .; CDR3: CASSGFVPGQGANEKLFF; DNA: TGTGCCAGCAGCGGATTCGTCCCGGGACAGGGGGCTAATGAAAAACTGTTTTTT
D: .; J: TRBJ1-2; V: TRBV6-1; size: .; CDR3: CASSDSTQGYYGYTF; DNA: TGTGCCAGCAGTGATTCGACGCAGGGCTACTATGGCTACACCTTC
D: .; J: TRBJ2-5; V: TRBV10-3; size: .; CDR3: CAISESRYLQETQYF; DNA: TGTGCCATCAGTGAGTCACGTTACTTACAAGAGACCCAGTACTTC